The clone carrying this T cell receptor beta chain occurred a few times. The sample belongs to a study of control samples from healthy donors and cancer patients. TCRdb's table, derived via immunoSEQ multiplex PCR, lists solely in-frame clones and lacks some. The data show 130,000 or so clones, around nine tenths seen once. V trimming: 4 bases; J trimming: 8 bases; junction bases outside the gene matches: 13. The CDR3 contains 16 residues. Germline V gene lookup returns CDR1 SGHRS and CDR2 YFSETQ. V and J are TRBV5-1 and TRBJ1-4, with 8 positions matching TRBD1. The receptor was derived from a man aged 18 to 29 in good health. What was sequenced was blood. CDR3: CASSRLEQGVGEKLFF. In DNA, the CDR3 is TGCGCCAGCAGCCGACTCGAACAGGGGGTCGGAGAAAAACTGTTTTTT.